This T cell receptor beta chain was documented in a study of blood T cell repertoires in COVID-19 (TCRdb year 2020). Turning to the overall study: The collaborator samples originated in the United States, Italy and Spain and spanned the acute and convalescent phases of COVID-19. Where HLA class I and class II types were available, the types were taken from metadata supplied by the sample provider, not from assay-based typing. The prospective study material was composed of cDNA or gDNA derived from T cells, B-cell-depleted T cells, or PBMCs. A freely available public database, intended as a resource for researchers studying the immune response to SARS-CoV-2, is where the repertoires were released. A de-identified subject ID, COVID-19 status, age in years and sex were almost always included in the sample metadata. The samples were drawn from two sources: the first 160 participants of the ongoing ImmuneRACE study, and 950 to 1,500 subjects contributed by 6 global collaborators. Deeply sampled blood TCRbeta repertoires from subjects exposed to, actively infected with, or recovered from COVID-19 were included in the dataset. Results the study describes overall, beyond this receptor: The amount of clinical and demographic metadata varied by source and participant and was provided uncurated.

About this clone itself: Its antigen remains undetermined. No much larger clone exists at a distance of one base, and base qualities are not known.

TCRbeta CDR3 regions were amplified from genomic DNA by means of the immunoSEQ Assay, a bias-controlled multiplex PCR. From the authors' description of their analysis: Within the assay, amplification of reference gene primers was used to estimate how many nucleated cells each sample contained. To quantify the absolute abundance of each unique TCRbeta CDR3 rearrangement, sequence reads were collapsed and filtered. For each sample, productive Simpson clonality was calculated as the square root of Simpson's diversity index over productive rearrangements. TCRdb's version of the immuneACCESS table is confined to in-frame rearrangements and falls short of the full clone set. An unresolved V gene accounts for under half of the shortfall where checked; the remainder is of unknown origin. Clonal size and the V and J genes are those of that table, whereas D and trimming came from the DNA. This sample lists around 260,000 clones; roughly nine tenths were detected once. The ten largest clones add up to roughly 2.3% of the sample.

One collaborating source in Seattle enrolled patients while the patients were actively infected and followed the patients over time throughout the course of disease. The collaborating institutions used their own protocols to collect whole blood in K2EDTA tubes. For TCRbeta analysis, collaborators shipped samples as frozen whole blood, isolated PBMCs, or DNA extracted from either of those sample types. V was cut back by 2 bases and J by 0 bases, leaving a gap of 6 bases between them. From cysteine to phenylalanine, the CDR3 is 14 amino acids long. Only the CDR3 part of the read is kept: 42 bases, read in frame from the first base. The CDR1 and CDR2 encoded by the germline V gene are SGDLS and YYNGEE.

This receptor chain uses TRBV9 and TRBJ1-5, with the D gene call left open. This TCR was recovered from a woman in her thirties with COVID-19, enrolled during active disease. Material: peripheral blood. The encoded CDR3 is CASSVGSSNQPQHF. The DNA sequence reads TGTGCCAGCAGCGTGGGCAGTAGCAATCAGCCCCAGCATTTT. Supplemented by the reference TRBV9 and TRBJ1-5 proteins around the CDR3, the complete variable domain is DSGVTQTPKHLITATGQRVTLRCSPRSGDLSVYWYQQSLDQGLQFLIQYYNGEERAKGNILERFSAQQFPDLHSELNLSSLELGDSALYFCASSVGSSNQPQHFGDGTRLSIL.